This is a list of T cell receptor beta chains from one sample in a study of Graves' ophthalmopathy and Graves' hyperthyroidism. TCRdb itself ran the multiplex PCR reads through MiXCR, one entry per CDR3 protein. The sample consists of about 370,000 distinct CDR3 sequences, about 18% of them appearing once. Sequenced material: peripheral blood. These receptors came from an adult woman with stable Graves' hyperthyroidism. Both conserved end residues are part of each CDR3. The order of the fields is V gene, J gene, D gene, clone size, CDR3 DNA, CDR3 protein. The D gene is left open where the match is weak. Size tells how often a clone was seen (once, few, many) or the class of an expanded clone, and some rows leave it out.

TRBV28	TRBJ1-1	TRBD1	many	TGTGCCAGCAGCTCGGGACAGGGCCGAATGAACACTGAAGCTTTCTTT	CASSSGQGRMNTEAFF
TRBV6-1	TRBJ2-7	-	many	TGTGCCAGCACTCGGAGGGCGTTTGAGCAGTACTTC	CASTRRAFEQYF
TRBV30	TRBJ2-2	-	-	TGTGCCTGGAGTGTATGGGGTAGAAGCCACGGGGAGCTGTTTTTT	CAWSVWGRSHGELFF
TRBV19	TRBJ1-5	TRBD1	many	TGTGCCACACAGGGACAGGGCGTTCAGCCCCAGCATTTT	CATQGQGVQPQHF
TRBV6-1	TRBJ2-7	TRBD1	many	TGTGCCAGCAGTGAACAGGGACAGGGGGCTTACGAGCAGTACTTC	CASSEQGQGAYEQYF
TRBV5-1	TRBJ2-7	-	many	TGCGCCAGCAGCTTTAACGCGGGCGGGTATGCCTACGAGCAGTACTTC	CASSFNAGGYAYEQYF
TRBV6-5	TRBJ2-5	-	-	TGTGCCAGCAGTTACTCGAGGCTAGCCCAAGAGACCCAGTACTTC	CASSYSRLAQETQYF
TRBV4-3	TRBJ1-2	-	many	TGCGCCAGCAGCCAAGAGGGCAGTTTTGGTGGCTACACCTTC	CASSQEGSFGGYTF
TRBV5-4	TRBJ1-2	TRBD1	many	TGTGCCAGCAGCTTGTGGGACAGGGACTACTATGGCTACACCTTC	CASSLWDRDYYGYTF
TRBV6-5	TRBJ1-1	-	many	TGTGCCAGCAGCTTCAGGGGCGACAGGACTGAAGCTTTCTTT	CASSFRGDRTEAFF
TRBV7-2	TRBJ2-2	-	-	TGTGCCAGCAGCTTTCGGGGGCCGGGGACCGGGGAGCTGTTTTTT	CASSFRGPGTGELFF
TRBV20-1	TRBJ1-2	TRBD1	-	TGCAGTGCTACACCGGGACAGGGGGTTCGCGGCTACACCTTC	CSATPGQGVRGYTF
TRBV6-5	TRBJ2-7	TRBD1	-	TGTGCCAGCAGTTACGACAGGGGGGATTACGAGCAGTACTTC	CASSYDRGDYEQYF
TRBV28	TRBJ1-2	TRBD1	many	TGTGCCAGCAGCTCAGCCGGGACAGGGGGCTATGGCTACACCTTC	CASSSAGTGGYGYTF
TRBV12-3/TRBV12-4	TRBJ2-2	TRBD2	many	TGTGCCAGCAGTCAAACCCCCGGGACTAGCGGACGCACCGGGGAGCTGTTTTTT	CASSQTPGTSGRTGELFF
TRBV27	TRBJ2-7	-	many	TGTGCCAGCAGTTTGATGGTCTCCTACGAGCAGTACTTC	CASSLMVSYEQYF
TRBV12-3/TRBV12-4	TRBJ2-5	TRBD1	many	TGTGCCAGCAGTTCATACCGGGACAGGGGAGAGACCCAGTACTTC	CASSSYRDRGETQYF
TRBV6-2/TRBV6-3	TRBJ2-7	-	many	TGTGCCAGCACCAAGAGTAATCGTAGGGACGAGCAGTACTTC	CASTKSNRRDEQYF
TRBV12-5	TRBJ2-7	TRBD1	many	TGTGCTAGTGGTTCCCCGGACAGGTCCTACGAGCAGTACTTC	CASGSPDRSYEQYF
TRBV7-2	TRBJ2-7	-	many	TGTGCCAGCAGCTTAGAGTCCTTGGGATACGAGCAGTACTTC	CASSLESLGYEQYF
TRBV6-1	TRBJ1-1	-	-	TGTGCCAGCAGTGAGTCCCATATTACCCCTGAAGCTTTCTTT	CASSESHITPEAFF
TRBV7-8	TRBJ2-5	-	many	TGTGCCAGCAGCCCCCCGGAGGGTGGGCGAGAGACCCAGTACTTC	CASSPPEGGRETQYF
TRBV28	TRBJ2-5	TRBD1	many	TGTGCCAGCAGTTCAGTGTCGGACAGGGGCCAGGAGACCCAGTACTTC	CASSSVSDRGQETQYF
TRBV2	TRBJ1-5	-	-	TGTGCCAGCAGTCAACAGGATCAGCCCCAGCATTTT	CASSQQDQPQHF
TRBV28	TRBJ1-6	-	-	TGTGCCAGCAGTTTTCTCACCCTCGGGGCCGTAGGGAATTCACCCCTCCACTTT	CASSFLTLGAVGNSPLHF
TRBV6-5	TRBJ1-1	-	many	TGTGCCAGCAGTTTGTATGCCGGGGGCTCTTTGAACACTGAAGCTTTCTTT	CASSLYAGGSLNTEAFF
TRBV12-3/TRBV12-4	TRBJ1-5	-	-	TGTGCCAGCAGTCGGCGTCGATGGCCGGAGCCCCAGCATTTT	CASSRRRWPEPQHF
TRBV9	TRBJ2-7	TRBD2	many	TGTGCCAGCAGCGTCCCGGGACTAGGACTTGTCGAACGGGCAAGGTCACTAAACGAGCAGTACTTC	CASSVPGLGLVERARSLNEQYF
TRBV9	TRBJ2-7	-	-	TGTGCCAGCAGCGTACCCTCCCCTACTAAACGCGAGCAGTACTTC	CASSVPSPTKREQYF
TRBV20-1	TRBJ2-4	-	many	TGCAGTGCTGTCCCTTCGGACAGACTAGCCAAAAACATTCAGTACTTC	CSAVPSDRLAKNIQYF
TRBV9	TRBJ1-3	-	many	TGTGCCAGCAGCGTAGACAGGTCCATAGGAAACACCATATATTTT	CASSVDRSIGNTIYF
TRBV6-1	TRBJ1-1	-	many	TGTGGAAGCAACGGACAGAACCTCATGAACACTGAAGCTTTCTTT	CGSNGQNLMNTEAFF
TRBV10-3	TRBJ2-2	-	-	TGTGCCATCAGTGTAGGCTTCACCGGGGAGCTGTTTTTT	CAISVGFTGELFF
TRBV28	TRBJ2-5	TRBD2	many	TGTGCCAGCAGTTTACCGTCTAGCGGGACTGGGGCCCAGTACTTC	CASSLPSSGTGAQYF
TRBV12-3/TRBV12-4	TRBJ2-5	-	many	TGTGCCAGCAGTTGGGAAGGGGCTAAAGAGACCCAGTACTTC	CASSWEGAKETQYF